This T cell receptor (beta chain) is from a study of CD8+CD57+ T cells in acquired aplastic anemia. The wider study: On average, sorted CD4+ and CD8+ cells gave about 2.9 ug of DNA. Study conclusions and caveats: Over 25 CD8+ CDR3 sequences occurred in both the patients and the controls.

In patients chosen for sequencing, flow cytometry had shown CD8+CD57+ cell expansion. The CDR3 has 15 amino acids. The germline V gene encodes CDR1 SNHLY and CDR2 FYNNEI. V trimming: 7 bases; J trimming: 1 base; junction bases outside the gene matches: 10. Regarding this clonotype: Its antigen is undetermined.

The template for TCR beta VDJ and CDR3 sequence profiling was genomic DNA. TCRdb reprocessed the reads via MiXCR and lists one record per CDR3 protein. The sample holds around 430,000 distinct CDR3 sequences; around 32% are singletons and the top ten take roughly 0.89%. The TCR was taken from a human donor with aplastic anemia. The rearrangement uses TRBV2 and TRBJ2-7; 7 nucleotides agree with TRBD1. The sample taken for sequencing was sorted CD4+, CD8+, or CD8+CD57+ T cells (not recorded which) from PBMCs. CDR3 coding DNA: TGTGCCAGCAAGACCGCAGGGGGTGATTCCTACGAGCAGTACTTC. Translated: CASKTAGGDSYEQYF.